This is a list of T cell receptor beta chains from one sample in a study of blood T cell repertoires in COVID-19. Measured with immunoSEQ multiplex PCR; TCRdb has only the in-frame clones, and not every one. The repertoire includes about 29,000 clones, roughly nine tenths of them detected once, and about 3.4% sits in the top ten. Sequencing used peripheral blood. Receptors were obtained from a human donor in a cohort sampled during active COVID-19. Both conserved end residues are part of each CDR3. The D gene is left open where the match is weak. Clone size is not always given. Where it is, it says once, few, many or a class for expanded clones.

DNA | CDR3 | J | V | D | size
TGTGCCAGCTCATCTTTATCGGACAGATTCACTGAAGCTTTCTTT | CASSSLSDRFTEAFF | TRBJ1-1 | TRBV18 | NA | NA
TGTGCCAGCAGCCCCTCCCGGGCTAGCGGGAGCACAGATACGCAGTATTTT | CASSPSRASGSTDTQYF | TRBJ2-3 | TRBV4-2 | TRBD2 | NA
TGCGCCAGCAGCTTGAGGTCGGGACTAGGGTCCTACAATGAGCAGTTCTTC | CASSLRSGLGSYNEQFF | TRBJ2-1 | TRBV5-1 | TRBD2 | few
TGTGCCAGTACTAACCCCGGGACAGGACTCCAGGGGGGCTACACCTTC | CASTNPGTGLQGGYTF | TRBJ1-2 | TRBV19 | TRBD1 | few
TGTGCCAGCAGCTTACGACCCGGGACAGGGGTCTCTGGCTACACCTTC | CASSLRPGTGVSGYTF | TRBJ1-2 | TRBV5-6 | TRBD1 | NA
TGCAGCTCTAGCGGGGGGACCGGGGAGCTGTTTTTT | CSSSGGTGELFF | TRBJ2-2 | TRBV29-1 | TRBD2 | NA
TGTGCCAGCAGGGACAGCGAAAACATTCAGTACTTC | CASRDSENIQYF | TRBJ2-4 | TRBV5-4 | NA | NA
TGCGCCAGCAGCCCGAATTTATTCGGACTGACTCGGGCTGAAGCTTTCTTT | CASSPNLFGLTRAEAFF | TRBJ1-1 | TRBV4-1 | NA | NA
TGTGCCAGCAGCTCCCCCCCGGGGCGGGGGGTGGTGGATGAGCAGTTCTTC | CASSSPPGRGVVDEQFF | TRBJ2-1 | TRBV7-9 | TRBD2 | NA
TGTGCCAGCAGTTCCGCGGGTTGGAACACCGGGGAGCTGTTTTTT | CASSSAGWNTGELFF | TRBJ2-2 | TRBV28 | NA | NA
TGCAGTGCTAGTTCTCGGACTAGCGCCGACACCGGGGAGCTGTTTTTT | CSASSRTSADTGELFF | TRBJ2-2 | TRBV20-1 | TRBD2 | NA
TGTGCCAGCAGCGTGACAGAACTTTATGGCTACACCTTC | CASSVTELYGYTF | TRBJ1-2 | TRBV7-9 | NA | few
TGTGCCAGCAGCTCCCGACCGGCAGGGGGCAATCAGCCCCAGCATTTT | CASSSRPAGGNQPQHF | TRBJ1-5 | TRBV5-6 | NA | NA
TGTGCCAGCAGTTATGGACAGGGGCGCGGCTACACCTTC | CASSYGQGRGYTF | TRBJ1-2 | TRBV6-6 | TRBD1 | once
TGTGCCAGCAGCTTAGGGGGGGGCCGTGATGGCGAGCAGTACTTC | CASSLGGGRDGEQYF | TRBJ2-7 | TRBV11-3 | NA | NA
TGCGCCAGCAGCAAGACAATACAGGGGGACGAGCAGTACTTC | CASSKTIQGDEQYF | TRBJ2-7 | TRBV5-1 | TRBD1 | NA
TGTGCCAGTAGTAGCCGGGATCACGGAGATACGCAGTATTTT | CASSSRDHGDTQYF | TRBJ2-3 | TRBV19 | NA | NA
TGTGCCAGCAGGGGGGGGGTCAATCAGCCCCAGCATTTT | CASRGGVNQPQHF | TRBJ1-5 | TRBV6-5 | NA | NA
TGTGCCACCTCGGCCAGGGGGCCTGGAAACACCATATATTTT | CATSARGPGNTIYF | TRBJ1-3 | TRBV6-5 | TRBD1 | NA
TGTGCCAGTAGTACCGCGGGACAGCTCTATAATTCACCCCTCCACTTT | CASSTAGQLYNSPLHF | TRBJ1-6 | TRBV19 | TRBD1 | NA
TGTGCTAGTGACATCCCATCAGACAGACTCACAGATACGCAGTATTTT | CASDIPSDRLTDTQYF | TRBJ2-3 | TRBV12-5 | NA | NA
TGTGCCAGCAGCCAAGATAGACAGGGCCTCTACAATGAGCAGTTCTTC | CASSQDRQGLYNEQFF | TRBJ2-1 | TRBV3-1/TRBV3-2 | TRBD1 | NA
TGTGCCAGCAACCCACAGGGCGGAGGCACTGAAGCTTTCTTT | CASNPQGGGTEAFF | TRBJ1-1 | TRBV14 | NA | NA
TGTGCCAGCAGTGAAGACGCTACCTCAGGGGGCGCGGATTCACCCCTCCACTTT | CASSEDATSGGADSPLHF | TRBJ1-6 | TRBV6-1 | TRBD1 | once
TGTGCCAGCAGCTTAACCCCACAGGGGGGCGACGAGCAGTACTTC | CASSLTPQGGDEQYF | TRBJ2-7 | TRBV7-6 | TRBD1 | NA
TGTGCCAGCAGTGAACCGAAGCTTAATCAGCCCCAGCATTTT | CASSEPKLNQPQHF | TRBJ1-5 | TRBV2 | NA | NA
TGTGCCAGCAGTGAAGCACAGACAAATTCACCCCTCCACTTT | CASSEAQTNSPLHF | TRBJ1-6 | TRBV6-1 | NA | NA
TGTGCCAGCAGCTTAGCAACCGAGACTGAAGCTTTCTTT | CASSLATETEAFF | TRBJ1-1 | TRBV5-4 | NA | NA
TGCGCCAGCAGCAGGATGCGGGAAAATGAAAAACTGTTTTTT | CASSRMRENEKLFF | TRBJ1-4 | TRBV4-3 | NA | NA
TGTGCCTGGAGTTTTAGTAATGAAAAACTGTTTTTT | CAWSFSNEKLFF | TRBJ1-4 | TRBV30 | NA | NA
TGCGCCAGCAGCCAATTTTCGGGGCGGGGGTCCCTCAGGGAGCAGTTCTTC | CASSQFSGRGSLREQFF | TRBJ2-1 | TRBV4-1 | TRBD2 | NA
TGCGCCAGCAGCCGAGCCGGGAGCTCCTACGAGCAGTACTTC | CASSRAGSSYEQYF | TRBJ2-7 | TRBV4-1 | NA | NA
TGTGCCAGCAGACAAGGAGGGACAGATAATTCACCCCTCCACTTT | CASRQGGTDNSPLHF | TRBJ1-6 | TRBV14 | TRBD1 | NA
TGTGCCGCATTGGGACAGGGGGCTGGCTATGGCTACACCTTC | CAALGQGAGYGYTF | TRBJ1-2 | TRBV10-3 | TRBD1 | NA
TGTGCCAGCAGTTCACAGGGGGCTGTGGAGACCCAGTACTTC | CASSSQGAVETQYF | TRBJ2-5 | TRBV6-5 | TRBD1 | NA
TGCGCCAGCAGCTTGGAAGTCAGGGCAATGAACACTGAAGCTTTCTTT | CASSLEVRAMNTEAFF | TRBJ1-1 | TRBV5-1 | NA | NA
TGTGCTACAGGTTCCTACAATGAGCAGTTCTTC | CATGSYNEQFF | TRBJ2-1 | TRBV28 | NA | NA
TGCGCCAGCAGCCAAGAAGAGTCCCAGGGGGTATTATTTGGAGAGACCCAGTACTTC | CASSQEESQGVLFGETQYF | TRBJ2-5 | TRBV4-1 | TRBD1 | NA
TGTGCCAGCTCACCACAGAACAGGGGGTCGAGTGAAAAACTGTTTTTT | CASSPQNRGSSEKLFF | TRBJ1-4 | TRBV18 | TRBD1 | NA
TGTGCCAGCAGCCCCGGGAGGACCCAAGAGACCCAGTACTTC | CASSPGRTQETQYF | TRBJ2-5 | TRBV7-9 | TRBD2 | NA
TGTGCCAGCATAAGGGACAGGGTAGATACGCAGTATTTT | CASIRDRVDTQYF | TRBJ2-3 | TRBV6-5 | TRBD1 | NA
TGCGCCAGCAGCATGGGCGGGGCTGGGGCCAACGTCCTGACTTTC | CASSMGGAGANVLTF | TRBJ2-6 | TRBV5-1 | NA | once
TGTGCCAGCAGCTTAGGGACAGGGAGCACAGATACGCAGTATTTT | CASSLGTGSTDTQYF | TRBJ2-3 | TRBV7-9 | TRBD1 | few
TGCAGCGTTGGCCGGGGTGGCAATCAGCCCCAGCATTTT | CSVGRGGNQPQHF | TRBJ1-5 | TRBV29-1 | NA | NA
TGTGCCAGCACTAGTTCCCGAGCCTACGAGCAGTACTTC | CASTSSRAYEQYF | TRBJ2-7 | TRBV28 | NA | NA
TGTGCCAGCAGTTCGGACAGGGCTCCCTATGGCTACACCTTC | CASSSDRAPYGYTF | TRBJ1-2 | TRBV5-4 | TRBD1 | once
TGCGCCAGCACCCCCTCGGGGATGGTGGATGGCTACACCTTC | CASTPSGMVDGYTF | TRBJ1-2 | TRBV5-1 | NA | NA
TGTGCCAGCAGCCACCGGGACAGGGGGCTTTCACCCCTCCACTTT | CASSHRDRGLSPLHF | TRBJ1-6 | TRBV21-1 | NA | NA
TGTGCCAGCAGCTTAGCGCTCAGCAGGGTAGACACCGGGGAGCTGTTTTTT | CASSLALSRVDTGELFF | TRBJ2-2 | TRBV7-9 | NA | NA
TGTGCCAGTAGTGACAGGGAGTTTTCCTACGAGCAGTACTTC | CASSDREFSYEQYF | TRBJ2-7 | TRBV19 | TRBD1 | NA
TGTGCCAGCAGCGTACAGGGGGTGGGGCAGCCCCAGCATTTT | CASSVQGVGQPQHF | TRBJ1-5 | TRBV7-9 | TRBD1 | NA
TGTGCCAGCAGCTCATCTAGCGGCCCACAGTTCTTC | CASSSSSGPQFF | TRBJ2-1 | TRBV7-3 | TRBD2 | NA
TGTGCCAGCAGCATGCTAGCGGGGGCAGAGCAGTACTTC | CASSMLAGAEQYF | TRBJ2-7 | TRBV9 | TRBD2 | NA
TGTGCCAGCTCACCCCAGACAGGGGGAAAAGTAGCCTACACCTTC | CASSPQTGGKVAYTF | TRBJ1-2 | TRBV18 | TRBD1 | NA
TGTGCCAGCAGTCTCCCGCCGGGACAGGGGCGTGATGAGCAGTTCTTC | CASSLPPGQGRDEQFF | TRBJ2-1 | TRBV25-1 | TRBD1 | NA